This T cell receptor beta chain was recorded in a study of shared clonotypes between healthy human individuals. Turning to the study itself: Each donor's CD4 naive and CD4 memory cells filled three plates apiece, CD8 naive two, and CD8 memory one. Study-level points and caveats: Non-shared clonotypes had lower generation probabilities than clonotypes shared by all four sorted-subset donors. Larger estimated richness was generally seen in naive subsets than in memory subsets.

The CDR3 is 14 amino acids. Per the germline V gene, CDR1 is MNHEY and CDR2 is SVGAGI. Between the trimmed V and J ends, which lost 5 bases and 2 bases, there was a span of 10 bases. In regard to this clone: As yet, its antigen is unknown.

At a deep level, the assay was run. Clones were sequenced by immunoSEQ multiplex PCR, and TCRdb holds only the in-frame ones, with some missing. The repertoire holds millions of clones, with roughly 92% as singletons. The chain employs TRBV6-5 and TRBJ1-5, with TRBD1 as a possible D gene (5 bases). This receptor was identified in a man aged 18 to 35 in good health. The sequencing sample was made of naive CD4+ T cells sorted from blood. The subset denotes: CD45RA+ positively selected. This chain's CDR3 is CASSEGTRNQPQHF. CDR3 DNA: TGTGCCAGCAGTGAAGGGACCCGCAATCAGCCCCAGCATTTT.